The sample holds one count of the clone carrying this T cell receptor beta chain. Its antigen remains unidentified. Trimming cost V 5 bases and J 5 bases, with 15 bases left between them. CDR3 length: 14 amino acids. Germline V gene sequence: CDR1 ENHRY, CDR2 SYGVKD. The sample originates from a study of response to subunit inactivated influenza vaccine. General study points: The authors proposed limited new T cell recruitment per seasonal influenza vaccination.

TCRdb fed the RT-PCR reads into MiXCR, producing one record per CDR3 protein. The sample consists of about 830,000 distinct CDR3 sequences, around 20% of them appearing once. The material sequenced was PBMCs from blood, taken 5 to 6 days after vaccination. The origin of this receptor is a man over 45 who received an inactivated influenza vaccine. The chain recombines TRBV10-3 with TRBJ2-5; a weak D match, TRBD1 (5 bases). DNA for the CDR3: TGTGCCATCAGTAGGACACCTACGACGGAGACCCAGTACTTC. It specifies CAISRTPTTETQYF.